The clone carrying this T cell receptor beta chain was detected once. Its antigen remains unknown. The ends were cut back, 4 bases at V and 0 bases at J, with 20 bases in the middle. The germline V gene encodes CDR1 SGHNT and CDR2 YYREEE (reference sequence). The CDR3 is 18 amino acids. The sample originates from a study of shared clonotypes between healthy human individuals. Study at large: Sampling drew on donors who were a couple of women and three men aged 18 to 49. Points from the study as a whole: Across subsets, estimated richness was generally greater for naive than for memory populations. Clonotype sharing across a few donors was observed for 4.5% to 6.5% of naive CD4 clonotypes.

Deep-level running was used for the assay. TCRdb keeps only in-frame clones here, not all; method: immunoSEQ multiplex PCR. The data show about 2,500,000 clones, around 94% seen once. The clonotype originates from a young man in good health. The V gene is TRBV5-4, the J gene TRBJ1-3, with D maybe TRBD1 (5 bases). The sequenced material came from naive CD4+ T cells sorted from blood. The sample's subset: CD45RA+ positively selected. CDR3 residues: CASSPGGFPGVSGNTIYF. Here the CDR3 DNA reads TGTGCCAGCAGCCCGGGGGGGTTTCCGGGGGTCTCTGGAAACACCATATATTTT.